This TCR beta chain appears in the sequencing data of a study of blood T cell repertoires in COVID-19. On the study more broadly: T cells, B-cell-depleted T cells, or PBMCs supplied cDNA or gDNA.

From germline, CDR1 is SGHKS and CDR2 YYEKEE (reference sequence). V lost 3 bases and J 4 bases, leaving 6 bases between the germline ends. This CDR3 spans 12 amino acids. Authors' processing steps: Scientists estimated how many nucleated cells there were by amplifying reference gene primers. Some clones are missing from TCRdb's copy, which holds only in-frame ones; the method was immunoSEQ multiplex PCR. V and J calls and clone size are those listed in that table; D and trimming were worked out from the DNA. The table shows 65,000 to 80,000 clones, with 86% occurring only once. The source is a man aged 80 or over in a cohort sampled during active COVID-19. Specimen: peripheral blood. V usage is TRBV5-5 and J usage is TRBJ2-3; D is perhaps TRBD2 (6 bases). The CDR3 nucleotides read TGTGCCAGCAGCTCGGGGGCAGATACGCAGTATTTT. Protein sequence: CASSSGADTQYF.